The source of this TCR beta chain is a study of blood T cell repertoires in COVID-19. Whole-study context: There were acute and convalescent COVID-19 samples, and they came from the United States, Italy and Spain. PBMCs, B-cell-depleted T cells, or T cells were the source of the cDNA or gDNA that made up the material.

The ends lost 5 bases at V and 1 base at J; junction bases unmatched: 7. This CDR3 has 15 residues. In germline, CDR1 is SNHLY, CDR2 FYNNEI. Source study methods: The assay estimated nucleated cells by amplifying reference gene primers. Libraries were prepared by immunoSEQ multiplex PCR; TCRdb keeps only in-frame clonotypes and omits some of them. That table supplies the V and J calls and clone size; D and trimming were determined from the DNA. Of 200,000 to 300,000 clones in the sample, roughly 84% were seen once. The chain links TRBV2 to TRBJ1-1; 7 bases are shared with TRBD1. The material sequenced was peripheral blood. The sequence derives from a woman in her 40s who had recovered from COVID-19. The CDR3 reads CASSHYGTANTEAFF. The CDR3 DNA follows: TGTGCCAGCAGTCATTACGGGACAGCGAACACTGAAGCTTTCTTT.